These T cell receptor beta chains were read from a single sample in a study of OX40 agonist ivuxolimab in advanced cancers. The method was immunoSEQ multiplex PCR; TCRdb's version includes in-frame clones alone and lacks a portion of them. The table lists 45,000 to 50,000 clones, roughly 90% of them singletons. The material sequenced was CD4+ or CD8+ T cells sorted from blood, taken in a trial of the OX40 agonist ivuxolimab. Receptors were obtained from an adult with an advanced solid tumor such as melanoma, head and neck, liver or kidney cancer. The CDR3 runs from the conserved cysteine through the conserved F or W. A D gene is named only where the DNA matches it firmly. Expanded clones get a size class; other rows say once, few or many, or leave the size out.

TRBJ2-1 TRBD2 NA TRBV27 TGTGCCAGCAGTTTAACGGCGGGGGGGACCAATGAGCAGTTCTTC CASSLTAGGTNEQFF
TRBJ1-1 TRBD1 NA TRBV25-1 TGTGCCAGCAGTGAATCACAGGGGACGGCTTTCTTT CASSESQGTAFF
TRBJ2-1 TRBD1 NA TRBV9 TGTGCCAGCAGCGTAGAGGTTGAACAGGGGGAACGTAATGAGCAGTTCTTC CASSVEVEQGERNEQFF
TRBJ2-7 TRBD2 NA TRBV19 TGTGCCAGTAGTACTTCTAGCGGGGGCTACTACGAGCAGTACTTC CASSTSSGGYYEQYF
TRBJ1-1 TRBD1 NA TRBV6-6 TGTGCCAGCAGTTACCAAGGGGGCGTGAACACTGAAGCTTTCTTT CASSYQGGVNTEAFF
TRBJ2-1 TRBD2 few TRBV9 TGTGCCAGCAGCGCTAGCGGGGGGGCTTTTAATGAGCAGTTCTTC CASSASGGAFNEQFF
TRBJ1-4 NA once TRBV5-5 TGTGCCAGCACCTCAAGAACTGCAACTAATGAAAAACTGTTTTTT CASTSRTATNEKLFF
TRBJ2-7 TRBD1 NA TRBV9 TGTGCCAGCAGCGCCGGGACAGGACAGTACTTC CASSAGTGQYF
TRBJ2-3 TRBD2 NA TRBV19 TGTGCCAGTAGTATAGGTACGGGACTAGCGGGAGAAGATACGCAGTATTTT CASSIGTGLAGEDTQYF
TRBJ2-2 TRBD2 NA TRBV5-1 TGCGCCAGCAGCTTGGCTAGCGGGACCTATCCGAACACCGGGGAGCTGTTTTTT CASSLASGTYPNTGELFF
TRBJ2-3 TRBD2 NA TRBV9 TGTGCCAGCAGCGTAGATCTAGAGACTAGCGGGGGCACAGATACGCAGTATTTT CASSVDLETSGGTDTQYF
TRBJ2-2 NA NA TRBV9 TGTGCCAGCAGCCTGGGGGGGCTCGTCACCGGGGAGCTGTTTTTT CASSLGGLVTGELFF
TRBJ1-2 NA NA TRBV9 TGTGCCAGCAGCGCCGAGGACAGCTACACCTTC CASSAEDSYTF
TRBJ1-5 TRBD1 NA TRBV6-5 TGTGCCAGCAGTTATGGGACAGGCAATCAGCCCCAGCATTTT CASSYGTGNQPQHF
TRBJ1-2 NA NA TRBV6-5 TGTGCCAGCAGTCCTGGGACGGCCATGGGTGGCTACACCTTC CASSPGTAMGGYTF
TRBJ1-2 NA NA TRBV6-5 TGTGCCAGCAGTTACTCCCTCAGCTATGGCTACACCTTC CASSYSLSYGYTF
TRBJ2-1 NA NA TRBV19 TGTGCCAGTAGTATAGATCAGTTTGGTAATGAGCAGTTCTTC CASSIDQFGNEQFF
TRBJ1-2 NA NA TRBV7-8 TGTGCCAGCAGCTTAACGCGTTGGGCGACGGGTGTAAACTATGGCTACACCTTC CASSLTRWATGVNYGYTF
TRBJ2-1 TRBD2 many TRBV6-1 TGTGCCAGCAGTGTATCACGGGGGGGCGTCGATGAGCAGTTCTTC CASSVSRGGVDEQFF
TRBJ2-7 NA NA TRBV11-2 TGTGCCAGCAGCTTAGCCCAGGCCTCCTACGAGCAGTACTTC CASSLAQASYEQYF
TRBJ1-1 NA NA TRBV6-5 TGTGCCAGCTCGCGTGGCCCCGAAGCTTTCTTT CASSRGPEAFF
TRBJ1-6 TRBD1 NA TRBV7-8 TGTGCCAGCAGCTTGAGGGGGCTGAATTCACCCCTCCACTTT CASSLRGLNSPLHF
TRBJ2-3 TRBD1 NA TRBV6-4 TGTGCCAGCAGTGAGAGGAACGGACAGGGTACAGATACGCAGTATTTT CASSERNGQGTDTQYF
TRBJ1-1 NA NA TRBV7-8 TGTGCCAGCATAGAGGGAGCGGGGTACACTGAAGCTTTCTTT CASIEGAGYTEAFF
TRBJ2-3 TRBD2 NA TRBV28 TGTGCCAGCAGTGCAAGCGGGGGCCTATCTCCCACAGATACGCAGTATTTT CASSASGGLSPTDTQYF
TRBJ2-2 TRBD2 NA TRBV4-3 TGCGCCAGCAGCCAAGCTGGACTAGCGGGGGAACAAACCGCCGGGGAGCTGTTTTTT CASSQAGLAGEQTAGELFF
TRBJ2-1 NA NA TRBV9 TGTGCCAGCAGCGTAGAGGGGGACACGGACAATGAGCAGTTCTTC CASSVEGDTDNEQFF
TRBJ1-2 NA medium-sized TRBV1 TGCACCAGCAGCCAAGATAAGGCAGGGAAAGGAAGGGACTATGGCTACACCTTC CTSSQDKAGKGRDYGYTF
TRBJ2-5 TRBD1 NA TRBV5-6 TGTGCCAGCAGCTTGGGGGACAGGGGGGACCAAGAGACCCAGTACTTC CASSLGDRGDQETQYF
TRBJ1-1 NA NA TRBV19 TGTGCCAGTACCCAATTCGCCCAGGAGTGGGCGAACACTGAAGCTTTCTTT CASTQFAQEWANTEAFF
TRBJ2-1 TRBD1 NA TRBV9 TGTGCCAGCGGAAATACAGGGGACTCCTACAATGAGCAGTTCTTC CASGNTGDSYNEQFF
TRBJ1-6 NA NA TRBV6-5 TGTGCCAGCAGTTACTCGCCAGGCTCTAATTCACCCCTCCACTTT CASSYSPGSNSPLHF
TRBJ1-1 NA NA TRBV6-5 TGTGCCAGCAGTTACCCCTATTACACTGAAGCTTTCTTT CASSYPYYTEAFF
TRBJ1-2 NA NA TRBV5-6 TGTGCCAGCAGCCCGGGAGTCTATGGCTACACCTTC CASSPGVYGYTF
TRBJ2-1 NA NA TRBV5-6 TGTGCCAGCAGCTTGGGGACACTTTACAATGAGCAGTTCTTC CASSLGTLYNEQFF
TRBJ1-2 TRBD1 NA TRBV4-3 TGCGCCAGCAGCCAAACCCCGGACAGGGGCTATGGCTACACCTTC CASSQTPDRGYGYTF
TRBJ2-1 NA NA TRBV9 TGTGCCAGCAGCGTAGAAGTTGGGCCTTACAATGAGCAGTTCTTC CASSVEVGPYNEQFF
TRBJ2-1 NA NA TRBV18 TGTGCCAGCTCCTCAGGGGGGGCCTACAATGAGCAGTTCTTC CASSSGGAYNEQFF
TRBJ1-5 NA NA TRBV11-2 TGTGCCAGCAGCCTAGGAGGGCAGCCCCAGCATTTT CASSLGGQPQHF
TRBJ1-5 NA NA TRBV19 TGTGCCAGTAGTATAGGAACGCAGGGACAGCCCCAGCATTTT CASSIGTQGQPQHF
TRBJ2-7 NA NA TRBV27 TGTGCCAGCAGTCCCGTCCCGGGCTACTACGAGCAGTACTTC CASSPVPGYYEQYF
TRBJ2-1 TRBD1 NA TRBV30 TGTGCCTGGAGTGCCGGGACAGGGGACAATGAGCAGTTCTTC CAWSAGTGDNEQFF
TRBJ2-1 TRBD1 NA TRBV7-2 TGTGCCAGCCACTCCGGGACAGGGTTACAGAATGAGCAGTTCTTC CASHSGTGLQNEQFF
TRBJ2-7 NA NA TRBV19 TGTGCCAGTAGTAGCACGCGCGCCGAGCAGTACTTC CASSSTRAEQYF
TRBJ2-1 TRBD1 NA TRBV7-2 TGTGCCAGCGGGACAGGGAATCCCTACAATGAGCAGTTCTTC CASGTGNPYNEQFF
TRBJ1-1 NA NA TRBV6-5 TGTGCCAGCAGTTACACCAGGGGCCTGAACACTGAAGCTTTCTTT CASSYTRGLNTEAFF